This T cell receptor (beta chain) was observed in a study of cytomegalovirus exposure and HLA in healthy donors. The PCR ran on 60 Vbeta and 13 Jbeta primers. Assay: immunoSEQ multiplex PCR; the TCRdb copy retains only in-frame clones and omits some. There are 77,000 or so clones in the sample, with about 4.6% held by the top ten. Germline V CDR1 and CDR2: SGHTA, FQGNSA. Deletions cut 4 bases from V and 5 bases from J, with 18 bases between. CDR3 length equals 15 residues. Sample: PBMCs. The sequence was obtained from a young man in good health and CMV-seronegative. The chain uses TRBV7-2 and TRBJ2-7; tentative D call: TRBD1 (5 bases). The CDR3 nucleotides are TGTGCCAGCAGCTATATCGTGGCAGGGTTCAACGAGCAGTACTTC. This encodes CASSYIVAGFNEQYF. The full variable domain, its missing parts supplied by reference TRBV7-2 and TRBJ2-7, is GAGVSQSPSNKVTEKGKDVELRCDPISGHTALYWYRQSLGQGLEFLIYFQGNSAPDKSGLPSDRFSAERTGGSVSTLTIQRTQQEDSAVYLCASSYIVAGFNEQYFGPGTRLTVT.